This entry describes one TCR beta chain. Its antigen is still unknown. These data belong to a study of identical twins. General study results and limits: The abundant beta clonotypes from cord blood had fewer insertions, and memory repertoires had none of this. Sharing of beta out-of-frame sequences by twins showed a weaker excess.

The germline CDR1 and CDR2 sequences are DFQATT and SNEGSKA (reference sequence). Trimming took off 1 base at V and 0 bases at J, with 6 bases between the two ends. The CDR3 contains 13 residues. A universal primer binding site was introduced by template switching. The final cDNA contained unique molecular identifiers. TCRdb re-called the 5' RACE reads through MiXCR, storing one row per CDR3 protein. This table holds roughly 540,000 distinct CDR3 sequences, 22% found once. The same data also went into a second study, on T cells expressing NK-cell markers. That study adds: These clonotypes additionally ranked first within the CD3+CD56-NKG2C+ fraction of a handful of donors.

The V gene is TRBV20-1, the J gene TRBJ1-1; D is ambiguous. The source of this sequence is a woman under 30 in good health. Sequencing was performed on CD4+ T cells sorted from blood. CDR3 in amino acids: CSARGLLNTEAFF. The DNA for the CDR3 is TGCAGTGCTAGAGGACTGTTGAACACTGAAGCTTTCTTT.